This T cell receptor (beta chain) was identified in a study of T cells in Graves' hyperthyroidism and ophthalmopathy. About the study: Before any treatment, at initial diagnosis, peripheral blood was collected.

Amplification targeted TCR beta CDR3 regions from RNA transcripts. TCR CDR3 underwent first-round RT-PCR with the HTBI primer set. A single record per CDR3 protein comes from TCRdb applying MiXCR to the multiplex PCR reads. The sample records some 720,000 distinct CDR3 sequences, 16% being singletons. The CDR3 is made up of 15 amino acids. Germline CDR1 MNHNS, CDR2 SASEGT. V was pared by 5 bases and J by 3 bases, with 9 bases of the junction left unmatched. Overall study findings and caveats: Clonotypes that were expanded in thyroid above 0.001 mostly appeared in blood too. The model identified upcoming ophthalmopathy a median approximately six months ahead of onset. Classification by a 13 V-J model distinguished ophthalmopathy from stable hyperthyroidism.

In this sample, this clonotype turned up many times. Its specificity is unknown. The chain employs TRBV6-1 and TRBJ2-7, with 8 bases aligning to TRBD1. The sequence was obtained from a man between 18 and 29 years old with Graves' hyperthyroidism. The sequencing sample was made of blood. The CDR3 nucleotides read TGTGCCAGCAGTTCACACTCGGACAGGGTCTACGAGCAGTACTTC. Translating it yields CASSSHSDRVYEQYF.